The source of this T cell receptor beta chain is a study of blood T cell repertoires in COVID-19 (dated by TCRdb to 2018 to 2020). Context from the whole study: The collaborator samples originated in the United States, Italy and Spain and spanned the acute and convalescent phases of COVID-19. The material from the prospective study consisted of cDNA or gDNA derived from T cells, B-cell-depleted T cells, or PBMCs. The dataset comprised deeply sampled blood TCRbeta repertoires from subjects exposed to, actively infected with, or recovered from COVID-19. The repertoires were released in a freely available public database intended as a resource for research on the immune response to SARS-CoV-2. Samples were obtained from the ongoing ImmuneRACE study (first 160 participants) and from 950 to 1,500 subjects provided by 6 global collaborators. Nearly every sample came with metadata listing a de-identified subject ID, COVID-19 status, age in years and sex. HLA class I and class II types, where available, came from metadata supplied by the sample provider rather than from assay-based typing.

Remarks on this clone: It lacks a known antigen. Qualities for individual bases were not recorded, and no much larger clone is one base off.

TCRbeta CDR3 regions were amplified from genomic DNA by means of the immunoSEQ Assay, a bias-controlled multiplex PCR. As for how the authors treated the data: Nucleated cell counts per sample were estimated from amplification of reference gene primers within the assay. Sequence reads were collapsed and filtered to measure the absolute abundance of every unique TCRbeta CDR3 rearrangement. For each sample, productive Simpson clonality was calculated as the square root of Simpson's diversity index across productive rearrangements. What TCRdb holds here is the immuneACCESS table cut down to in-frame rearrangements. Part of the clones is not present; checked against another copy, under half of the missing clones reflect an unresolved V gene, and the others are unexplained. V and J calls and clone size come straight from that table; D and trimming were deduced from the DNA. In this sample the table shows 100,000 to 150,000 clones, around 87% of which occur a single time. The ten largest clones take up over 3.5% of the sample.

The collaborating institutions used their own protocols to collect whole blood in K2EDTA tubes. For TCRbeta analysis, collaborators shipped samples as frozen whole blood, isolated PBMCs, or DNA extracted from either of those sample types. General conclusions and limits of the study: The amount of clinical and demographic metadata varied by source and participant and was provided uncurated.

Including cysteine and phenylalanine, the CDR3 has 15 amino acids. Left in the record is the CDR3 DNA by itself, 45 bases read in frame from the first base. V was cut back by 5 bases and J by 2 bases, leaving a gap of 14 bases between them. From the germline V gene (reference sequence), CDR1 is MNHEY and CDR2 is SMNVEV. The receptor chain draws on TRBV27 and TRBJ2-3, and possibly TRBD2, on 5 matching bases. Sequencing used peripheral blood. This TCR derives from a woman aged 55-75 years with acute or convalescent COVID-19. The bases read TGTGCCAGCAGTCGAACGACTATCCCCACAGATACGCAGTATTTT. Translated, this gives CASSRTTIPTDTQYF.